This T cell receptor beta chain emerged from a study of CD8+CD57+ T cells in acquired aplastic anemia (dated by TCRdb to 2016 to 2019). About the investigation overall: Extracted DNA from sorted CD4+ and CD8+ cells averaged approximately 3 ug, ranging from roughly 0.2 to 30 ug. A CD8+CD57+ expansion meant a frequency higher than the mean frequency seen in healthy subjects. General conclusions and limits of the study: CD8+ Simpson's diversity did not differ significantly between patients and healthy controls (P=0.060). Around 30 CD8+ CDR3 sequences were found to be shared between patients and controls, but these sequences appeared to be highly expressed in patients and within the immunodominant clones of the patients.

Genomic DNA served as template for TCR beta VDJ combination and CDR3 sequence profiling. TCR repertoire sequencing was run on an Illumina HiSeq 2000. Per the authors' processing: TRBV/TRBJ rearrangement plots, CDR3 size and DJ length profiles, and Simpson's diversity index were used to evaluate the repertoires. The most abundant DNA sequence in the deep sequencing data was defined as the immunodominant clone. CDR3 amino acid sequences were screened for sharing across subjects and were compared with published repertoires and the VDJdb database. TCRdb applied fastp at Q25 and MiXCR to the public reads, then kept only in-frame beta chains. Rows matching on CDR3 protein sequence are summarized as one entry with the most common DNA and genes. TCRdb, rather than the study authors, made the V and J calls. The sample table holds about 180,000 distinct CDR3 sequences, of which less than 60% were seen once. Around 1% of the sample is taken by the ten largest.

The patients picked for sequencing were ones in whom flow cytometry had shown an expansion of CD8+CD57+ cells. Every patient had severe acquired aplastic anemia, diagnosed using the International Study of Aplastic Anemia and Agranulocytosis and Camitta criteria. No therapy had been received by the patients at the time of blood sampling. The study deep-sequenced TCR repertoires of sorted CD4+ and CD8+ blood T cells from severe aplastic anemia patients and healthy subjects. In the USA, patient enrollment took place under clinicaltrials.gov protocols 00001620, 01623167, 00001397, 00071045, 00081523 and 00961064. Ficoll-Paque density gradient centrifugation was used to isolate peripheral blood mononuclear cells. CD4+ and CD8+ T cells were sorted by FACS or magnetic beads before DNA extraction. Of note for this clonotype: Its antigen remains undetermined. No quality values exist for individual bases; no much larger clone is one base distant.

This clonotype was sampled from a human donor with aplastic anemia. Sequencing used sorted CD4+, CD8+, or CD8+CD57+ T cells (not recorded which) from PBMCs.

The nucleotide sequence reads TGTGCCAGCAGCCTTCCCCCAGGGAATAGCAATCAGCCCCAGCATTTT. It translates to CASSLPPGNSNQPQHF. The rearrangement joined TRBV25-1 to TRBJ1-5, with a weak D call of TRBD1 (5 bases match). V was cut back by 6 bases and J by 0 bases, leaving a gap of 15 bases between them. Per the germline V gene, MGHDK is the CDR1 and SYGVNS is the CDR2. The CDR3, from cysteine to phenylalanine, totals 16 residues. Of all the DNA, just the CDR3 is kept, 48 bases in frame from base 1.